This entry features one TCR beta chain sequence. The sample belongs to a study of T cell changes during pregnancy in multiple sclerosis. The CDR3 loop spans 14 amino acids. J lost 10 bases, V lost 6 bases, and 9 bases had no gene match. The V gene's germline CDR1 is MNHEY and CDR2 SMNVEV (reference sequence). Here immunoSEQ multiplex PCR was the method, and the copy in TCRdb shows in-frame clones only, minus some. The table includes some 33,000 clones, roughly nine tenths detected once. The sequence was collected from a female donor with multiple sclerosis, enrolled in a pregnancy study. The sequencing used CD8+ T cells from peripheral blood mononuclear cells, collected in the third trimester of pregnancy. The J gene is TRBJ2-7, the V gene TRBV27; 13 bases line up with TRBD2. DNA for the CDR3: TGTGCCAGCAGCAAAGGGACTAGCGGGACAGAACAGTACTTC. It encodes CASSKGTSGTEQYF.